These 13 T cell receptor beta chains were all obtained from the same sample, sequenced in a study of OX40 agonist ivuxolimab in advanced cancers. Profiling relied on immunoSEQ multiplex PCR, and the TCRdb table lists in-frame clones only, not all of them. The profile shows about 41,000 clones, over 80% of them singletons. The starting material was CD4+ or CD8+ T cells sorted from blood, obtained in a trial of the OX40 agonist ivuxolimab. Source of these receptors: an adult with an advanced solid tumor such as melanoma, head and neck, liver or kidney cancer.

The genes are TRBV7-3 and TRBJ1-2; 7 bases map to TRBD1. V lost 5 bases, J lost 0 bases, and 3 bases stayed unmatched. This CDR3 is built from 14 residues. CDR1 is SGHTA, CDR2 FQGTGA, per germline. The CDR3 loop reads CASSMTGTNYGYTF. The CDR3 nucleotides are TGTGCCAGCAGCATGACAGGGACTAACTATGGCTACACCTTC.

The chain is built from TRBV7-2 and TRBJ2-7; D gene ambiguous. With 5 bases removed from V and 5 bases from J, the gap between germline ends came to 13 bases. This CDR3 contains 13 residues. Germline lookup yields CDR1 SGHTA and CDR2 FQGNSA. The CDR3 region has the DNA TGTGCCAGCAGCGGCTTGTCAGTCCACGAGCAGTACTTC. Translating gives CASSGLSVHEQYF.

Details on this clone: In the same sample, other DNA sequences code for this CDR3. V usage is TRBV11-3 and J usage is TRBJ2-3; D not resolved. With 2 bases removed from V and 6 bases from J, the gap between germline ends came to 12 bases. Germline V CDR1 and CDR2: SGHNT, YENEEA. The length of the CDR3 is 14 residues. CDR3 protein: CASSLSGGVDTQYF. CDR3 sequence (DNA): TGTGCCAGCAGCTTATCAGGTGGGGTGGATACGCAGTATTTT.

The V gene is TRBV25-1, the J gene TRBJ2-3; 10 bases are a match to TRBD2. CDR1 is MGHDK, CDR2 SYGVNS, per germline. The V and J ends lost 6 bases and 1 base, in that order; junction bases with no gene match: 7. The CDR3 is made up of 16 amino acids. CDR3 protein: CASSSAGTSGTDTQYF. The CDR3 nucleotides are TGTGCCAGCAGCAGTGCCGGGACTAGCGGCACAGATACGCAGTATTTT.

CDR3: CASSLGIAGGTDTQYF. For the CDR3, the DNA is TGTGCCAGCAGCCTTGGGATAGCGGGAGGTACAGATACGCAGTATTTT. The chain has TRBV11-2 and TRBJ2-3, with 10 bases identical to TRBD2. V dropped 5 bases and J dropped 3; count of bases not matched to a gene: 8. From germline, CDR1 is SGHAT and CDR2 FQNNGV. The CDR3 extends over 16 amino acids.

This chain connects TRBV2 to TRBJ1-1; D is unresolved. Trimming cost V 5 bases and J 6 bases, with 7 bases left between them. Germline CDR1 reads SNHLY; CDR2 reads FYNNEI. The CDR3 length is 11 residues. This CDR3 reads CASSPAAEAFF. The CDR3, as DNA: TGTGCCAGCAGTCCCGCAGCTGAAGCTTTCTTT.

A note on this clone: The junction and the germline gene differ at one end; a read error may be behind it. The chain combines TRBV5-1 with TRBJ2-7; 8 bases align to TRBD2. The CDR3 has 13 amino acids. The germline CDR1 and CDR2 sequences are SGHRS and YFSETQ. CDR3 sequence: CASSTRGGGETDF. The CDR3 DNA sequence: TGCGCCAGCAGCACCCGGGGGGGTGGGGAAACGGACTTC. Full variable domain (remainder filled in from reference TRBV5-1 and TRBJ2-7): KAGVTQTPRYLIKTRGQQVTLSCSPISGHRSVSWYQQTPGQGLQFLFEYFSETQRNKGNFPGRFSGRQFSNSRSEMNVSTLELGDSALYLCASSTRGGGETDFGPGTRLTVT.

This sequence joins TRBV29-1 and TRBJ2-1; TRBD1 is a possible D gene (5 bases). The CDR3 runs 13 residues. Germline values: CDR1 SQVTM, CDR2 ANQGSEA. Trimming left V 7 bases short and J 7 bases short, with 17 bases between. In DNA, the CDR3 is TGCAGCGCCAGGCGCAGGGTCCCTAATGAGCAGTTCTTC. It specifies CSARRRVPNEQFF.

CDR3 DNA: TGTGCCAGCAGCACAGCACGGACAGGGACCTTGGACCAGTACTTC. Translation: CASSTARTGTLDQYF. The J gene is TRBJ2-5, the V gene TRBV7-6, with 8 positions matching TRBD1. CDR3 length: 15 amino acids. Germline lookup yields CDR1 SGHVS and CDR2 FNYEAQ. V lost 5 bases, J lost 10 bases, and 15 bases stayed unmatched.

About this clone itself: One end of the junction is discordant with germline, which a read error may explain. In the same sample, other DNA sequences code for this CDR3. The chain combines TRBV6-1 with TRBJ1-2; D remains ambiguous. CDR3 length equals 10 residues. Germline CDR1 reads MNHNS; CDR2 reads SASEGT. The CDR3 DNA is TGTGCCAGCAGAGAAGATGGCTACACCTTC. Encoded protein: CASREDGYTF.

V gene TRBV7-6 combines with J gene TRBJ1-2; D is undetermined. The CDR3 is 13 amino acids. Looked up from germline, CDR1 is SGHVS and CDR2 is FNYEAQ. V shed 5 bases and J shed 4 bases, with 11 bases lying between them. The CDR3, as DNA: TGTGCCAGCAGCCTTAACCCGCTCTATGGCTACACCTTC. Encoded protein: CASSLNPLYGYTF.

This sequence joins TRBV29-1 and TRBJ2-5; no clear D. V dropped 3 bases and J dropped 5 bases, with 16 bases sitting between them. Per germline, CDR1 SQVTM and CDR2 ANQGSEA. This CDR3 is built from 14 residues. The CDR3 reads CSVEIGSAGETQYF. The CDR3 DNA is TGCAGCGTTGAGATCGGGTCGGCCGGGGAGACCCAGTACTTC. Based on the CDR3 plus reference TRBV29-1 and TRBJ2-5, the full variable domain is SAVISQKPSRDICQRGTSLTIQCQVDSQVTMMFWYRQQPGQSLTLIATANQGSEATYESGFVIDKFPISRPNLTFSTLTVSNMSPEDSSIYLCSVEIGSAGETQYFGPGTRLLVL.

This clone was seen only once. This rearrangement joins TRBV11-2 to TRBJ1-2; the D is unclear. The CDR3 length is 14 residues. V was pared by 1 base and J by 4 bases, with 10 bases between. Germline loops: CDR1 SGHAT, CDR2 FQNNGV. This CDR3 is CASSLGRESYGYTF. The DNA for the CDR3 is TGTGCCAGCAGCTTAGGGAGGGAGAGCTATGGCTACACCTTC.